The next 31 T cell receptor beta chains were all read from a single sample in a study of T cell changes during pregnancy in multiple sclerosis. Here immunoSEQ multiplex PCR was the method, and the copy in TCRdb shows in-frame clones only, minus some. The repertoire holds around 68,000 clones, with 75% to 95% as singletons. Sample: peripheral blood, taken in the third trimester of pregnancy. The origin of the receptors is a female donor with multiple sclerosis, enrolled in a pregnancy study.

This chain joins TRBV5-6 and TRBJ2-1; D not certain. Trimming took off 1 base at V and 8 bases at J, with 19 bases between the two ends. This CDR3 has 16 residues. Germline V gene data show CDR1 as SGHDT and CDR2 as YYEEEE. The CDR3 here is CASSLSRSSKTDEQFF. CDR3 DNA: TGTGCCAGCAGCTTGTCGCGGTCTAGTAAAACTGATGAGCAGTTCTTC.

This chain connects TRBV7-9 to TRBJ2-4, with no clear D. This CDR3 contains 14 residues. Between the trimmed V and J ends, which lost 7 bases and 5 bases, there was a span of 15 bases. Per germline, CDR1 SEHNR and CDR2 FQNEAQ (reference sequence). The CDR3 sequence is CASTIGVPQNIQYF. In DNA, the CDR3 is TGTGCCAGCACCATTGGAGTGCCTCAAAACATTCAGTACTTC.

This clone appeared once. The genes are TRBV18 and TRBJ2-7; 10 nucleotides line up with TRBD2. The CDR3 runs 14 residues. Germline values: CDR1 KGHSH, CDR2 LQKENI. V shed 6 bases, J shed 4 bases, and the junction held 6 bases outside the gene matches. The CDR3 reads CASSSSGGAYEQYF. The CDR3 DNA reads as TGTGCCAGCTCGTCAAGCGGGGGGGCGTACGAGCAGTACTTC.

This clone has a single count. The genes are TRBV10-3 and TRBJ2-1; 10 bases agree with TRBD2. CDR3 length: 16 amino acids. Germline V gene lookup returns CDR1 ENHRY and CDR2 SYGVKD. Trimming at V came to 0 bases and at J to 9 bases, leaving 8 bases not matched to a gene. The DNA of the CDR3 is TGTGCCATCAGTGAGTCGGCTAGCGGGAGCCCCCGTGAGCAGTTCTTC. This sequence encodes CAISESASGSPREQFF.

The J gene is TRBJ2-5, the V gene TRBV7-6, with D perhaps matching TRBD1 (6 bases). V was cut by 8 bases and J by 1 base, with 8 bases left in between. Germline CDR1 and CDR2: SGHVS and FNYEAQ. The CDR3 contains 12 residues. This chain's CDR3 is CASGGPQETQYF. CDR3 sequence (DNA): TGTGCCAGCGGGGGCCCCCAAGAGACCCAGTACTTC.

The rearrangement joins TRBV4-2 to TRBJ2-3; TRBD2 matches at 11 bases. V was pared by 2 bases and J by 0 bases, with 1 base of the junction left unmatched. The CDR3 consists of 16 residues. Per the germline V gene, CDR1 is LGHNA and CDR2 is YNFKEQ. The CDR3 DNA sequence: TGTGCCAGCAGCCAAACTAGCGGGAGAAGCACAGATACGCAGTATTTT. Encoded protein: CASSQTSGRSTDTQYF.

Here the CDR3 DNA reads TGTGCCAGCAGCCCAGTCGCAGGGGACACCGGGGAGCTGTTTTTT. Protein sequence: CASSPVAGDTGELFF. The chain has TRBV4-2 and TRBJ2-2, with D possibly being TRBD1 (6 bases). The V end was cut by 4 bases, the J end by 3 bases, with 12 bases between. Germline values: CDR1 LGHNA, CDR2 YNFKEQ. The CDR3 has 15 amino acids.

The chain joins TRBV6-5 to TRBJ1-1; maybe TRBD1 (5 bases). V lost 0 bases to trimming and J lost 8 bases, with 10 bases between them. The CDR3 spans 13 residues. Germline CDR1 reads MNHEY; CDR2 reads SVGAGI. The CDR3 region has the DNA TGTGCCAGCAGTTACTCCCATCAGGGAGAAGCTTTCTTT. It is translated as CASSYSHQGEAFF.

The genes are TRBV18 and TRBJ1-2, with D perhaps matching TRBD1 (6 bases). V was shortened by 3 bases and J by 6 bases, with 14 bases between the two germline ends. CDR3 length equals 14 residues. In germline, CDR1 is KGHSH, CDR2 LQKENI. The CDR3 region has the DNA TGTGCCAGCTCACCCGATGGGGGGGGCGATGGCTACACCTTC. Residues: CASSPDGGGDGYTF.

This clone was recorded once. The chain has TRBV4-3 and TRBJ1-5, with a tentative D call TRBD1 (5 bases). The CDR3 has 14 residues. V was trimmed by 4 bases and J by 7 bases, leaving 14 bases between them. CDR1 and CDR2 (germline): LGHNA, YSLEER. For the CDR3, the DNA is TGCGCCAGCAGCCTGAGGGGAGGTAAGCAGCCCCAGCATTTT. Residues: CASSLRGGKQPQHF.

The chain is built from TRBV9 and TRBJ2-5, with TRBD2 matching over 11 bases. This CDR3 has 16 amino acids. Per the germline V gene, CDR1 is SGDLS and CDR2 is YYNGEE. J gave up 6 bases and V 3 bases, and 10 bases lay outside the gene matches. CDR3 amino acids: CASSASLAGVGKTQYF. As DNA, the CDR3 is TGTGCCAGCAGCGCCTCACTAGCGGGAGTAGGGAAGACCCAGTACTTC.

This chain links TRBV5-1 with TRBJ1-1, with a weak D call TRBD1 (5 bases). Germline V lookup: CDR1 SGHRS, CDR2 YFSETQ. The CDR3 totals 17 residues. V lost 4 bases and J 3 bases, leaving 22 bases between the germline ends. The CDR3 nucleotides are TGCGCCAGCAGCCGGAAAGGGGAAGGAGTTCAGGACACTGAAGCTTTCTTT. It encodes CASSRKGEGVQDTEAFF.

This chain joins TRBV4-1 and TRBJ2-2, with TRBD2 matching 9 bases. Germline-derived CDR1 and CDR2 are MGHRA and YSYEKL. The J segment lost 7 bases and the V segment lost 0 bases, leaving 12 bases of the junction unmatched. The length of the CDR3 is 18 residues. The CDR3, as DNA: TGCGCCAGCAGCCAAGATTTCGTCGGCGGGGGGGCTAACGGGGAGCTGTTTTTT. Residues: CASSQDFVGGGANGELFF.

The chain uses TRBV6-5 and TRBJ2-1; tentatively, D is TRBD2 (6 bases). Germline CDR1 and CDR2: MNHEY and SVGAGI. Trimming removed 10 bases at V and 1 base at J, with 17 bases between. The CDR3 has 15 residues. The CDR3 nucleotides are TGTGCCACTAGTTCTTCTAGCGTATCCTACAATGAGCAGTTCTTC. This codes for CATSSSSVSYNEQFF.

The genes are TRBV30 and TRBJ1-6, with a tentative D call TRBD1 (6 bases). This CDR3 is 13 amino acids long. V lost 6 bases and J 9 bases, leaving 15 bases between the germline ends. Germline loops: CDR1 GTSNPN, CDR2 SVGIG (reference sequence). The CDR3: CACGTGLSSPLHF. CDR3 nucleotide sequence: TGTGCCTGTGGAACAGGGCTGAGTTCACCCCTCCACTTT.

CDR3 DNA: TGTGCCAGCAGCTTCTCCTTTGTGGAGCAGTACTTC. Amino acids: CASSFSFVEQYF. This chain joins TRBV5-8 and TRBJ2-7; D is unresolved. CDR3 length equals 12 residues. The germline V and J ends were trimmed by 2 bases and 7 bases, with 10 bases remaining between them. Germline V lookup: CDR1 SGHTS, CDR2 YDEGEE.

This sequence joins TRBV29-1 and TRBJ1-1, with D perhaps TRBD1 (5 bases). V was clipped by 3 bases and J by 0 bases, with 11 bases between them. Germline values: CDR1 SQVTM, CDR2 ANQGSEA. The CDR3 runs to 14 residues. For the CDR3, the DNA is TGCAGCGTTGAGGTGCAGGGTATGAACACTGAAGCTTTCTTT. Protein product: CSVEVQGMNTEAFF.

This clone showed up just once. This rearrangement joins TRBV2 to TRBJ1-1, with 11 bases identical to TRBD1. Germline V CDR1 and CDR2: SNHLY, FYNNEI. This CDR3 contains 13 residues. After removal of 8 bases from V and 6 bases from J, the junction contained 5 bases not matched to a gene. The CDR3 loop reads CASSDRGLAEAFF. Here the CDR3 DNA reads TGTGCCAGCTCGGACAGGGGGCTCGCTGAAGCTTTCTTT.

In DNA, the CDR3 is TGCGCCAGCAGCCAAGGACAGGGTACCTACGAGCAGTACTTC. This encodes CASSQGQGTYEQYF. The chain has TRBV4-3 and TRBJ2-7; 7 nucleotides match TRBD1. Losses at the gene ends were 1 base for V and 2 bases for J; bases not matched to a gene: 2. The CDR3 covers 14 residues. CDR1 is LGHNA, CDR2 YSLEER, per germline.

The chain's CDR3 is CASSPFGGGSTEAFF. The DNA for the CDR3 is TGTGCCAGCAGCCCGTTTGGGGGGGGGAGCACTGAAGCTTTCTTT. The V gene is TRBV14, the J gene TRBJ1-1, with D possibly being TRBD1 (5 bases). The germline gives CDR1 SGHDN, CDR2 FVKESK. This CDR3 has 15 amino acids. Trimming cost V 4 bases and J 4 bases, with 16 bases left between them.

This clone was counted once. The CDR3 protein is CASSPPGGEGSPLHF. In DNA form, the CDR3 reads TGTGCCAGCAGCCCCCCGGGGGGGGAAGGTTCACCCCTCCACTTT. The chain carries TRBV7-9 and TRBJ1-6; the D gene is possibly TRBD1 (5 bases). CDR3 length: 15 residues. Deletions cut 5 bases from V and 9 bases from J, with 17 bases between. The germline CDR1 and CDR2 sequences are SEHNR and FQNEAQ (reference sequence).

Written as DNA, the CDR3 is TGTGCCAGCAGCTCCCAGGGGAAGAACGAAAAACTGTTTTTT. This translates into CASSSQGKNEKLFF. V is TRBV5-6 and J is TRBJ1-4, with a tentative D call TRBD1 (6 bases). This CDR3 region has 14 residues. Between the trimmed V and J ends, which lost 3 bases and 8 bases, there was a span of 14 bases. From germline, CDR1 is SGHDT and CDR2 YYEEEE.

The chain links TRBV19 to TRBJ1-5; TRBD1 matches 9 bases. V gave up 6 bases and J gave up 5 bases; unmatched junction bases: 14. Germline V gene data show CDR1 as LNHDA and CDR2 as SQIVND (reference sequence). The CDR3 has 17 amino acids. CDR3 sequence (DNA): TGTGCCAGTAGCGGGGGGTATAGGACAGGGGTTGATCAGCCCCAGCATTTT. This translates into CASSGGYRTGVDQPQHF.

The V gene is TRBV9, the J gene TRBJ2-1; 11 bases are shared with TRBD2. V lost 4 bases, J lost 7 bases, and 7 bases stayed unmatched. The CDR3 extends over 15 amino acids. Germline assignment: CDR1 SGDLS and CDR2 YYNGEE. CDR3 sequence (DNA): TGTGCCAGCAGCACTACTAGCGGGAGCATAAATGAGCAGTTCTTC. Its protein product is CASSTTSGSINEQFF. The whole variable domain, remainder taken from reference TRBV9 and TRBJ2-1, is DSGVTQTPKHLITATGQRVTLRCSPRSGDLSVYWYQQSLDQGLQFLIQYYNGEERAKGNILERFSAQQFPDLHSELNLSSLELGDSALYFCASSTTSGSINEQFFGPGTRLTVL.

This clone was seen only a few times. This chain uses TRBV6-1 with TRBJ1-5; 7 bases map to TRBD1. After removal of 6 bases from V and 6 bases from J, the junction contained 2 bases not matched to a gene. CDR1 is MNHNS and CDR2 is SASEGT in the germline V gene. The CDR3 length is 12 residues. The chain's CDR3 is CASRQGRQPQHF. CDR3 nucleotides: TGTGCCAGCAGACAGGGGCGTCAGCCCCAGCATTTT.

This rearrangement joins TRBV6-1 to TRBJ1-2; the D gene is possibly TRBD1 (5 bases). Trimming stripped 1 base from V and 5 bases from J, with 11 bases between. This CDR3 has 14 residues. From germline, CDR1 is MNHNS and CDR2 SASEGT. CDR3 loop: CASSEEWGLYGYTF. CDR3 in DNA: TGTGCCAGCAGTGAAGAGTGGGGACTTTATGGCTACACCTTC.

V gene TRBV7-2 combines with J gene TRBJ1-1, with no clear D. The CDR3 extends over 15 amino acids. The germline V gene has CDR1 SGHTA and CDR2 FQGNSA. V was clipped by 1 base and J by 1 base, with 10 bases between them. The CDR3 spells CASSLVSGKNTEAFF. DNA for the CDR3: TGTGCCAGCAGCTTAGTGAGCGGGAAGAACACTGAAGCTTTCTTT.

The J gene is TRBJ2-5, the V gene TRBV27; D is unresolved. Germline CDR1 reads MNHEY; CDR2 reads SMNVEV (reference sequence). Trimming removed 3 bases at V and 1 base at J, with 6 bases between. The CDR3 is 13 amino acids. The CDR3 is CASSFQIQETQYF. The CDR3 DNA reads TGTGCCAGCAGTTTCCAGATCCAAGAGACCCAGTACTTC.

Details on this clone: Its ends do not fully match the called genes, so a read error is possible. The sample holds other DNA sequences that translate to the same CDR3. V usage is TRBV5-1 and J usage is TRBJ2-7, with 8 bases that match TRBD1. The CDR3 runs 18 residues. Germline V CDR1 and CDR2: SGHRS, YFSETQ. CDR3 sequence (DNA): TGCGCCAGCAGTTTGGAGGCGGGGACAGGCGGCCCAGGGAGGGAGCAGTACTTC. It codes for CASSLEAGTGGPGREQYF.

The rearrangement uses TRBV7-8 and TRBJ1-2; D not certain. The CDR3 is 14 residues long. In germline, CDR1 is SGHVS, CDR2 FQNEAQ. Trimming removed 5 bases at V and 6 bases at J, with 16 bases between. CDR3 bases: TGTGCCAGCAGCCTTTCCCGGGAGCACCATGGCTACACCTTC. It codes for CASSLSREHHGYTF.

The chain carries TRBV10-1 and TRBJ1-5; no clear D. Germline values: CDR1 WNHNN, CDR2 SYGVQD (reference sequence). The CDR3 has 13 amino acids. V was pared by 9 bases and J by 0 bases, with 9 bases between. CDR3 nucleotide sequence: TGCGCCAGTTCGACATATAGCAATCAGCCCCAGCATTTT. This translates into CASSTYSNQPQHF.